The 16 T cell receptor beta chains in this list originate from one sample, sequenced in a study of Graves' ophthalmopathy and Graves' hyperthyroidism. Scientists amplified the TCR beta CDR3 regions from RNA transcripts. HTBI primers primed a first-round RT-PCR, and a second-round multiplex PCR followed. Using its own MiXCR run on the multiplex PCR reads, TCRdb lists one record per CDR3 protein. The sample records some 750,000 distinct CDR3 sequences, 40% being singletons. The sequenced material came from peripheral blood. The origin of the receptors is an adult man with Graves' ophthalmopathy.

This clonotype was recorded at least ten times. The J gene is TRBJ1-2, the V gene TRBV7-8; no firm D call. The germline gives CDR1 SGHVS, CDR2 FQNEAQ. Trimming left V 3 bases short and J 4 bases short, with 9 bases between. The CDR3 totals 13 residues. Here the CDR3 reads CASSFPGPYGYTF. CDR3 bases: TGTGCCAGCAGCTTTCCTGGGCCCTATGGCTACACCTTC.

The rearrangement links TRBV29-1 to TRBJ1-4; TRBD1 matches at 8 bases. The CDR3 runs to 11 residues. Germline CDR1 and CDR2: SQVTM and ANQGSEA. Losses at the gene ends were 7 bases for V and 8 bases for J; bases not matched to a gene: 3. CDR3 region: CSGQGREKLFF. The CDR3 nucleotides are TGCAGCGGACAGGGGCGAGAAAAACTGTTTTTT. Supplemented by reference TRBV29-1 and TRBJ1-4, the full variable domain reads SAVISQKPSRDICQRGTSLTIQCQVDSQVTMMFWYRQQPGQSLTLIATANQGSEATYESGFVIDKFPISRPNLTFSTLTVSNMSPEDSSIYLCSGQGREKLFFGSGTQLSVL.

This clonotype was counted ten times or more. The chain links TRBV29-1 to TRBJ2-7; D ambiguous. Per the germline V gene, CDR1 is SQVTM and CDR2 is ANQGSEA. Trimming cost V 3 bases and J 5 bases, with 17 bases left between them. CDR3 length: 14 residues. CDR3 region: CSVESGHFKDEQYF. DNA of the CDR3: TGCAGCGTTGAGTCTGGCCATTTCAAGGACGAGCAGTACTTC.

This clonotype was recorded a few times. The CDR3 sequence is CASSLQAAFIYGYTF. The CDR3, as DNA: TGTGCCAGCAGTCTACAGGCCGCCTTCATCTATGGCTACACCTTC. V gene TRBV12-3 or TRBV12-4 combines with J gene TRBJ1-2, with a possible D match to TRBD1 (5 bases). CDR3 length: 15 amino acids. V lost 5 bases and J 4 bases, leaving 17 bases between the germline ends.

This clonotype was recorded once. The J gene is TRBJ2-1, the V gene TRBV24-1; D is possibly TRBD1 or TRBD2 (7 bases each). This CDR3 comprises 16 residues. CDR1 and CDR2 (germline): KGHDR, SFDVKD. V was clipped by 3 bases and J by 4 bases, with 15 bases between them. CDR3 DNA sequence: TGTGCCACCAGTGATGAGCAGGGGGGGGATTACAATGAGCAGTTCTTC. Translation gives CATSDEQGGDYNEQFF.

The genes are TRBV20-1 and TRBJ1-3; D unresolved. V was clipped by 2 bases and J by 3 bases, with 11 bases between them. The CDR3 length is 14 residues. CDR1 and CDR2 from the germline V gene are DFQATT and SNEGSKA (reference sequence). In nucleotides, the CDR3 is TGCAGTGCTAGACCCGGAAGACTTGGAAACACCATATATTTT. Protein product: CSARPGRLGNTIYF.

The chain joins TRBV20-1 to TRBJ2-7, with 9 bases lining up with TRBD1. Germline loops: CDR1 DFQATT, CDR2 SNEGSKA (reference sequence). CDR3 length: 15 residues. V trimming: 5 bases; J trimming: 7 bases; junction bases outside the gene matches: 15. The CDR3 here is CSALRTGVAFGEQYF. The CDR3, as DNA: TGCAGTGCTTTAAGGACAGGGGTTGCTTTTGGAGAGCAGTACTTC.

The chain combines TRBV4-1 with TRBJ2-5; 15 bases line up with TRBD2. Looked up from germline, CDR1 is MGHRA and CDR2 is YSYEKL. The CDR3 sequence is 17 residues long. V dropped 0 bases and J dropped 5; count of bases not matched to a gene: 4. The CDR3 DNA is TGCGCCAGCAGCCAAGAGGGACTAGCGGGAGGCATGGAGACCCAGTACTTC. Its translation is CASSQEGLAGGMETQYF.

Details on this clonotype: A read error may be the cause here, since a much bigger clone is one base away. The chain couples TRBV29-1 to TRBJ1-2; D is possibly TRBD1 (5 bases). CDR1 and CDR2 from the germline V gene are SQVTM and ANQGSEA. The CDR3 is made up of 11 amino acids. The CDR3 reads CSVPGTYDYTF. DNA for the CDR3: TGCAGCGTGCCCGGGACCTATGACTACACCTTC.

The chain is built from TRBV13 and TRBJ2-7, with D possibly being TRBD1 (5 bases). Germline values: CDR1 PRHDT, CDR2 FYEKMQ (reference sequence). Trimming shortened V by 5 bases and J by 0 bases, and 14 bases separated the two germline ends. The CDR3 length is 15 residues. CDR3 amino acids: CASSPGQGSSYEQYF. As DNA, the CDR3 is TGTGCCAGCAGCCCCGGGCAGGGAAGCTCCTACGAGCAGTACTTC. The whole variable domain, filled in from reference TRBV13 and TRBJ2-7, reads AAGVIQSPRHLIKEKRETATLKCYPIPRHDTVYWYQQGPGQDPQFLISFYEKMQSDKGSIPDRFSAQQFSDYHSELNMSSLELGDSALYFCASSPGQGSSYEQYFGPGTRLTVT.

Comment on this clonotype: A much larger clone lies one base from this, so it may be a read error. This chain joins TRBV10-3 and TRBJ2-7; no clear D gene. This CDR3 is 14 amino acids long. Germline CDR1 and CDR2: ENHRY and SYGVKD. CDR3 sequence reads: CAVSGALSSYEQYF. In DNA, the CDR3 is TGTGCCGTCAGTGGCGCACTGAGCTCCTACGAGCAGTACTTC.

This rearrangement joins TRBV7-9 to TRBJ2-7, with D maybe TRBD2 (7 bases). V lost 5 bases and J lost 3, with 20 bases in between. Germline CDR1 and CDR2: SEHNR and FQNEAQ (reference sequence). The CDR3 totals 16 residues. CDR3 residues: CASSRTGGRVFYEQYF. The CDR3 DNA reads TGTGCCAGCAGCAGGACCGGGGGGCGCGTTTTCTACGAGCAGTACTTC.

This clonotype was seen only a few times. The chain carries TRBV15 and TRBJ2-6; tentatively, D is TRBD1 (6 bases). The V gene's germline CDR1 is LNHNV and CDR2 YYDKDF (reference sequence). This CDR3 is 19 amino acids long. The V and J ends lost 2 bases and 0 bases respectively, with 17 bases between them. The DNA of the CDR3 is TGTGCCACCAGCAGAAAATCCCCGGGACACGGCTCTGGGGCCAACGTCCTGACTTTC. Translating it yields CATSRKSPGHGSGANVLTF. Full variable domain (remainder filled in from reference TRBV15 and TRBJ2-6): DAMVIQNPRYQVTQFGKPVTLSCSQTLNHNVMYWYQQKSSQAPKLLFHYYDKDFNNEADTPDNFQSRRPNTSFCFLDIRSPGLGDTAMYLCATSRKSPGHGSGANVLTFGAGSRLTVL.

Comments on this clonotype: Possible read error: a much larger clone is one base away. The J gene is TRBJ1-1, the V gene TRBV9; no reliable D call. V was shortened by 0 bases and J by 6 bases, with 6 bases between the two germline ends. This CDR3 region has 12 residues. Germline V gene sequence: CDR1 SGDLS, CDR2 YYNGEE. As DNA, the CDR3 is TGTGCCAGCAGCGTAGGGGTAGCTGAAGCTTTCTTT. Protein: CASSVGVAEAFF.

This clonotype was picked up a small number of times. This sequence joins TRBV5-8 and TRBJ2-7, with D perhaps TRBD1 (5 bases). CDR1 and CDR2 (germline): SGHTS, YDEGEE. The length of the CDR3 is 13 residues. V was clipped by 1 base and J by 6 bases, with 11 bases between them. In DNA form, the CDR3 reads TGTGCCAGCAGCTTGCCAGGGCGAAGCGAGCAGTACTTC. It specifies CASSLPGRSEQYF.

This clonotype showed up just once. An end of the junction does not agree with germline; a read error may underlie this. The rearrangement uses TRBV7-6 and TRBJ1-3; D gene unclear. The CDR3 is 17 residues long. The germline gives CDR1 SGHVS, CDR2 FNYEAQ. CDR3 DNA sequence: TGTGCCAGCAACTTAGCAGACCAGGCGAGCTCTGGAAACACCATATATTTT. Encoded protein: CASNLADQASSGNTIYF.